Sequencing of this T cell receptor (beta chain) was carried out in a study of blood T cell repertoires in COVID-19. Trimming took 1 base from V and 7 from J, leaving 10 bases between them. CDR1 and CDR2 from the germline V gene are KGHSH and LQKENI. The CDR3 loop spans 14 amino acids. TCRdb keeps only in-frame clones here, not all; method: immunoSEQ multiplex PCR. The sample records about 260,000 clones, 75% to 90% being singletons. Up to 2 weeks before entering the study, exposed participants had met a COVID-19 case. The chain links TRBV18 to TRBJ1-4; D unclear. Sequences were obtained from PBMCs or T cells enriched from blood (not recorded which). The receptor comes from a woman between 40 and 55 years old who had been exposed to COVID-19. As DNA, the CDR3 is TGTGCCAGCTCACCACAGGGTGAGGGTGAAAAACTGTTTTTT. It codes for CASSPQGEGEKLFF. The full variable domain, its missing parts supplied by reference TRBV18 and TRBJ1-4, is NAGVMQNPRHLVRRRGQEARLRCSPMKGHSHVYWYRQLPEEGLKFMVYLQKENIIDESGMPKERFSAEFPKEGPSILRIQQVVRGDSAAYFCASSPQGEGEKLFFGSGTQLSVL.